Below, 3 T cell receptor beta chains from the same sample are listed, as sequenced in a study of blood T cell repertoires in COVID-19. The table came from immunoSEQ multiplex PCR; TCRdb's copy has only in-frame clones and leaves some out. Here the sample spans about 270,000 clones, around nine tenths being singletons. The sequenced sample consisted of PBMCs or T cells enriched from blood (not recorded which). These receptors all stem from a woman aged 60-75 years who had recovered from COVID-19.

The V call is TRBV9, the J call TRBJ2-1; TRBD1 matches at 8 bases. Germline CDR1 and CDR2: SGDLS and YYNGEE. V dropped 3 bases and J dropped 5; count of bases not matched to a gene: 4. This CDR3 is built from 14 residues. CDR3 loop: CASSGLTGDNEQFF. The CDR3 DNA sequence: TGTGCCAGCAGCGGTCTGACAGGGGACAATGAGCAGTTCTTC. The variable domain in full, with the rest retrieved from reference TRBV9 and TRBJ2-1, is DSGVTQTPKHLITATGQRVTLRCSPRSGDLSVYWYQQSLDQGLQFLIQYYNGEERAKGNILERFSAQQFPDLHSELNLSSLELGDSALYFCASSGLTGDNEQFFGPGTRLTVL.

This clone has just one count. V gene TRBV4-1 combines with J gene TRBJ2-1, with TRBD2 matching 10 bases. The CDR3 length is 17 residues. Trimming removed 1 base from V and 9 bases from J; junction bases left unmatched: 12. From germline, CDR1 is MGHRA and CDR2 YSYEKL. The CDR3 coding sequence is TGCGCCAGCAGCCAAGTTGAAAGACTAGCGGGTTTAGTTGAGCAGTTCTTC. Translating gives CASSQVERLAGLVEQFF.

This sequence joins TRBV4-1 and TRBJ2-7; D ambiguous. V was clipped by 1 base and J by 4 bases, with 11 bases between them. The germline gives CDR1 MGHRA, CDR2 YSYEKL. The CDR3 is 14 amino acids. The CDR3 sequence is CASSQVVSGYEQYF. The DNA of the CDR3 is TGCGCCAGCAGCCAAGTAGTCTCGGGTTACGAGCAGTACTTC.